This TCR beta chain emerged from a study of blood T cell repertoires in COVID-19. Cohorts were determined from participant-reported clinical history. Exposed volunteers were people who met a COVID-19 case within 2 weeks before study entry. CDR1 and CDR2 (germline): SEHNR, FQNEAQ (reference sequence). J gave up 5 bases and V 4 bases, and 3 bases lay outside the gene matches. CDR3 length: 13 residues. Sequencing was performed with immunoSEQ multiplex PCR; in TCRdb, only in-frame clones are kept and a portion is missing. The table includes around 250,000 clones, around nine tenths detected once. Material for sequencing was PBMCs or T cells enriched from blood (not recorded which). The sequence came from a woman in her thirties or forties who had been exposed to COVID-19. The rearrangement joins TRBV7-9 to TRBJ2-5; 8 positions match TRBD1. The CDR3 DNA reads TGTGCCAGCAGCTCCAGGGGGCTGGAGACCCAGTACTTC. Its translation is CASSSRGLETQYF.